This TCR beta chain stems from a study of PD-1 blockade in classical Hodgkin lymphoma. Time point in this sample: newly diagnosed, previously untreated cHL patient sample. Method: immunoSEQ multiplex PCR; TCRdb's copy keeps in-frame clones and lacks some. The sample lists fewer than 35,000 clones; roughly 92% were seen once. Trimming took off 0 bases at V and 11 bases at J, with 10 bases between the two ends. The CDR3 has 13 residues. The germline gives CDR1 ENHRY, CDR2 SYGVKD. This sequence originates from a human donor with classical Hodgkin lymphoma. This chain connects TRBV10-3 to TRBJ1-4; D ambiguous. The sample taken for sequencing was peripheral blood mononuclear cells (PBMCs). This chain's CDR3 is CAISESNGVKLFF. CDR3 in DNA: TGTGCCATCAGTGAGTCTAACGGGGTCAAACTGTTTTTT.